These 11 T cell receptor beta chains originate from one sample sequenced in a study of blood T cells in healthy people across ages. Together with a sample-barcoded 5' primer, a J-beta primer mix was included in a second PCR lasting about 6 to 11 cycles. TCRdb re-called the 5' RACE reads through MiXCR, storing one row per CDR3 protein. Seen here are a few hundred thousand distinct CDR3 sequences, 25% to 30% observed once, and the top ten hold approximately 17%. What was sequenced was blood. These receptors came from a woman in her 70s in good health.

This chain links TRBV28 with TRBJ1-4; D perhaps matches TRBD1 (6 bases). Looked up from germline, CDR1 is MDHEN and CDR2 is SYDVKM. The CDR3 has 13 residues. V lost 6 bases and J 5 bases, leaving 10 bases between the germline ends. The DNA for the CDR3 is TGTGCCAGCAGAACAGGGTGGAATGAAAAACTGTTTTTT. Translation: CASRTGWNEKLFF.

The J gene is TRBJ2-7, the V gene TRBV4-1; D gene unclear. The CDR3 covers 13 residues. Germline CDR1 MGHRA, CDR2 YSYEKL. Trimming shortened V by 3 bases and J by 3 bases, and 9 bases separated the two germline ends. In nucleotides, the CDR3 is TGCGCCAGCAGCCACGACTCCCTCTACGAGCAGTACTTC. It specifies CASSHDSLYEQYF.

This clonotype was found a few times. The chain carries TRBV11-1 and TRBJ1-1; D is uncertain. The CDR3 runs to 15 residues. V was cut by 5 bases and J by 0 bases, with 13 bases left in between. Germline V gives CDR1 SGHAT, CDR2 FQDESV (reference sequence). CDR3 coding DNA: TGTGCCAGCAGCGATATGAGCCCAATGAACACTGAAGCTTTCTTT. Protein product: CASSDMSPMNTEAFF.

The rearrangement uses TRBV7-2 and TRBJ1-1, with D unclear. Germline lookup yields CDR1 SGHTA and CDR2 FQGNSA. Trimming stripped 4 bases from V and 6 bases from J, with 12 bases between. The CDR3 has 13 residues. CDR3: CASSSQVAAEAFF. Written as DNA, the CDR3 is TGTGCCAGCAGCTCCCAGGTAGCCGCTGAAGCTTTCTTT.

CDR3 residues: CASYRDRDRNEQFF. CDR3 nucleotide sequence: TGTGCCAGCTACCGGGACAGGGACCGCAATGAGCAGTTCTTC. The chain is built from TRBV6-2 or TRBV6-3 and TRBJ2-7; 9 nucleotides agree with TRBD1. The tail of the sequence fits TRBJ2-1 better, so the J call may be wrong. CDR1 and CDR2 (germline): MNHEY, SVGEGT. There are 14 residues in the CDR3.

This clonotype showed up just a few times. This chain connects TRBV20-1 to TRBJ2-5; the D is unclear. The CDR3 is made up of 12 amino acids. Germline values: CDR1 DFQATT, CDR2 SNEGSKA (reference sequence). V shed 1 base and J shed 5 bases, with 8 bases lying between them. The CDR3 nucleotides are TGCAGTGCTAGAGTCCGGTTTGAGACCCAGTACTTC. Protein sequence: CSARVRFETQYF.

This clonotype was counted at least ten times. V gene TRBV4-1 combines with J gene TRBJ1-2; D is perhaps TRBD1 (6 bases). The V end lost 0 bases, the J end lost 8 bases, and 19 bases lay between the germline ends. The CDR3 runs 16 residues. From germline, CDR1 is MGHRA and CDR2 YSYEKL. The chain's CDR3 is CASSQEFSGAPGGYTF. CDR3 DNA sequence: TGCGCCAGCAGCCAAGAGTTCTCGGGGGCCCCGGGGGGCTACACCTTC.

This chain connects TRBV7-8 to TRBJ2-5; 11 bases map to TRBD2. The CDR3 extends over 17 amino acids. Losses at the gene ends were 2 bases for V and 7 bases for J; bases not matched to a gene: 12. Germline V gene sequence: CDR1 SGHVS, CDR2 FQNEAQ. The CDR3 is CASSLNSASGGPGTQYF. In DNA form, the CDR3 reads TGTGCCAGCAGCTTAAATAGTGCTAGCGGGGGGCCTGGGACCCAGTACTTC.

The rearrangement uses TRBV19 and TRBJ1-5, with D unresolved. V lost 7 bases to trimming and J lost 3 bases, with 19 bases between them. CDR3 length equals 16 residues. CDR1 LNHDA and CDR2 SQIVND come from the germline V gene (reference sequence). The CDR3 coding sequence is TGTGCCAGTACCGCTGAACACTCGCTCCCCAATCAGCCCCAGCATTTT. As protein: CASTAEHSLPNQPQHF.

CDR3 in amino acids: CASSVGQGAEGYTF. In DNA form, the CDR3 reads TGCGCCAGCAGCGTAGGACAGGGGGCTGAAGGCTACACCTTC. The V and J genes are TRBV5-1 and TRBJ1-2, with 11 positions matching TRBD1. J was trimmed by 8 bases and V by 4 bases; bases with no gene match: 7. The germline gives CDR1 SGHRS, CDR2 YFSETQ. This CDR3 has 14 amino acids.

V usage is TRBV7-2 and J usage is TRBJ2-1; D remains unclear. The CDR3 is 16 residues long. Trimming left V 4 bases short and J 9 bases short, with 22 bases between. Germline CDR1 is SGHTA and CDR2 is FQGNSA. For the CDR3, the DNA is TGTGCCAGCAGCTCAGCGACCCGCTGGGTGAATGGTGAGCAGTTCTTC. Protein: CASSSATRWVNGEQFF.